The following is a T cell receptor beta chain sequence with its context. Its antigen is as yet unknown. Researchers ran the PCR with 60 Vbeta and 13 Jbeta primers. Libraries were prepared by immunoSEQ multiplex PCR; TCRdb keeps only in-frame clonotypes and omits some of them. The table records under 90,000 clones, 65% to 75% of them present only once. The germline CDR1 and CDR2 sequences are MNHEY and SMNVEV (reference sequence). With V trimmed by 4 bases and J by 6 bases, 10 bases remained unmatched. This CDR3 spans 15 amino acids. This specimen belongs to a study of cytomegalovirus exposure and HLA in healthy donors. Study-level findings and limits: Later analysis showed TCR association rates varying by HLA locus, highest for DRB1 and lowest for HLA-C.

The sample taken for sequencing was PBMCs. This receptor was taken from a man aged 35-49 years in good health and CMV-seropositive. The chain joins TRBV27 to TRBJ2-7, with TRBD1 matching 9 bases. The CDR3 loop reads CASSSPPTGGSEQYF. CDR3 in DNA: TGTGCCAGCAGTTCTCCCCCCACAGGGGGCTCCGAGCAGTACTTC.